The rows below give T cell receptor beta chains drawn from one sample of a study of blood T cells in healthy people across ages. A single record per CDR3 protein comes from TCRdb applying MiXCR to the 5' RACE reads. The sample includes approximately 770,000 distinct CDR3 sequences, 55% to 75% of them seen just once. The sequenced sample was blood. Receptors originate from a man younger than 40 in good health. Both conserved end residues are part of each CDR3. The D gene is left open where the match is weak. Size is stated for part of the rows, as once, few or many counts, or as a class when the clone is expanded.

.	TRBV20-1	TRBJ2-7	TRBD2	CSAPRTSGPNEQYF	TGCAGTGCCCCTAGGACTAGCGGCCCCAATGAGCAGTACTTC
.	TRBV4-1	TRBJ1-5	TRBD1	CASSQSGGTGYQPQHF	TGCGCCAGCAGCCAGTCCGGCGGGACAGGGTATCAGCCCCAGCATTTT
.	TRBV20-1	TRBJ2-1	.	CSTLRGNEQFF	TGCAGTACCCTTAGGGGCAATGAGCAGTTCTTC
.	TRBV7-2	TRBJ2-2	.	CASSFRLVANTGELFF	TGTGCCAGCAGCTTTCGGCTAGTCGCGAACACCGGGGAGCTGTTTTTT
.	TRBV12-3/TRBV12-4	TRBJ2-4	.	CASSLQLAGNIQYF	TGTGCCAGCAGTTTGCAGCTTGCTGGAAACATTCAGTACTTC
few	TRBV29-1	TRBJ2-5	.	CSVEEVVETQYF	TGCAGCGTTGAAGAGGTGGTGGAGACCCAGTACTTC
.	TRBV7-9	TRBJ2-1	TRBD1	CASSLTLWDREGNNEQFF	TGTGCCAGCAGCTTAACCCTCTGGGACAGGGAAGGGAACAATGAGCAGTTCTTC
once	TRBV5-1	TRBJ1-2	TRBD1	CASSTGQGASGYTF	TGCGCCAGCAGCACGGGACAGGGGGCGAGCGGCTACACCTTC
.	TRBV20-1	TRBJ2-7	TRBD1	CSAIPGTAYEQYF	TGCAGTGCCATCCCCGGGACAGCCTACGAACAGTACTTC
.	TRBV7-9	TRBJ2-7	.	CASSSTGRGTYEQYF	TGTGCCAGCAGCTCCACGGGAAGAGGGACCTACGAGCAGTACTTC
.	TRBV3-1	TRBJ1-6	TRBD1	CASSQGDRQSPLHF	TGTGCCAGCAGCCAAGGGGACAGGCAGTCACCCCTCCACTTT
.	TRBV4-2	TRBJ2-5	TRBD2	CASSKGLVETQYF	TGTGCCAGCAGCAAGGGACTAGTGGAGACCCAGTACTTC
.	TRBV29-1	TRBJ2-1	.	CSARQRTEEVEQFF	TGCAGCGCACGACAAAGGACGGAGGAAGTTGAGCAGTTCTTC
.	TRBV20-1	TRBJ2-5	.	CSALGVETQYF	TGCAGTGCTCTAGGGGTGGAGACCCAGTACTTC
.	TRBV12-3/TRBV12-4	TRBJ2-5	TRBD2	CASSFGREQETQYF	TGTGCCAGCAGTTTCGGGAGGGAACAAGAGACCCAGTACTTC
.	TRBV6-2/TRBV6-3	TRBJ2-5	TRBD1	CASSFQQGVGGETQYF	TGTGCCAGCAGTTTCCAACAGGGGGTGGGAGGAGAGACCCAGTACTTC
.	TRBV4-3	TRBJ2-3	.	CASSQELVPTLGADTQYF	TGCGCCAGCAGCCAAGAGCTGGTCCCCACCCTCGGAGCAGATACGCAGTATTTT
.	TRBV7-2	TRBJ1-2	.	CASSPMTASYGYTF	TGTGCCAGCAGTCCGATGACTGCTTCCTATGGCTACACCTTC
.	TRBV6-2/TRBV6-3	TRBJ2-5	.	CASSYSTTRIWRQYF	TGTGCCAGCAGTTACTCGACAACTAGAATTTGGCGGCAGTACTTC
once	TRBV6-5	TRBJ1-4	TRBD1	CASRGTGGYEKLFF	TGTGCCAGCAGGGGGACAGGGGGCTATGAAAAACTGTTTTTT
.	TRBV10-3	TRBJ2-7	.	CAISDRDRSSYEQYF	TGTGCCATCAGTGACCGTGACAGGAGCTCCTACGAGCAGTACTTC
.	TRBV20-1	TRBJ2-3	.	CSGPSPPPIGTQYF	TGCAGTGGGCCCTCTCCTCCGCCTATTGGTACGCAGTATTTT
.	TRBV28	TRBJ1-2	.	CAILGGRNYGYTF	TGTGCCATCCTCGGGGGGCGCAACTATGGCTACACCTTC
many	TRBV6-4	TRBJ2-5	.	CASSPRIGETQYF	TGTGCCAGCAGTCCGCGGATAGGAGAGACCCAGTACTTC
few	TRBV7-4	TRBJ2-7	.	CASSRPTVLYEQYF	TGTGCCAGCAGCCGGCCGACAGTCCTCTACGAGCAGTACTTC
once	TRBV20-1	TRBJ2-6	.	CSARPPGANVLTF	TGCAGTGCTAGACCACCCGGGGCCAACGTCCTGACTTTC
.	TRBV13	TRBJ2-7	.	CASSPFGAYEQYF	TGTGCCAGCAGCCCCTTTGGGGCCTACGAGCAGTACTTC
.	TRBV7-9	TRBJ1-2	.	CASSLKGGYTF	TGTGCCAGCAGCCTCAAGGGGGGCTACACCTTC
.	TRBV18	TRBJ2-7	.	CASSPNSGSTYEQYF	TGTGCCAGCTCACCAAATTCAGGGTCGACCTACGAGCAGTACTTC
.	TRBV20-1	TRBJ1-2	.	CSAPRSQDYGYTF	TGCAGTGCCCCAAGGTCGCAGGACTATGGCTACACCTTC
.	TRBV10-3	TRBJ2-1	.	CAISESLDYYNEQFF	TGTGCCATCAGTGAGTCGCTGGACTACTACAATGAGCAGTTCTTC
.	TRBV9	TRBJ2-1	TRBD2	CASSGGTREQETQFF	TGTGCCAGTAGCGGCGGGACTAGAGAACAAGAGACCCAGTTCTTC
few	TRBV7-9	TRBJ2-3	.	CASSLSRLESDTQYF	TGTGCCAGCAGCTTATCTCGGTTGGAGTCAGATACGCAGTATTTT
.	TRBV10-3	TRBJ2-1	.	CAISVEWGNEQFF	TGTGCCATCAGTGTAGAATGGGGCAATGAGCAGTTCTTC
.	TRBV29-1	TRBJ2-1	.	CSGRQSYNEQFF	TGCAGCGGGCGACAGTCCTACAATGAGCAGTTCTTC
.	TRBV11-2	TRBJ1-6	.	CASSIGTSNSPLHF	TGTGCCAGCAGCATCGGGACTTCTAATTCACCCCTCCACTTT
.	TRBV6-2/TRBV6-3	TRBJ2-5	.	CASCPGARNQETQYF	TGTGCCAGCTGCCCGGGGGCAAGGAATCAAGAGACCCAGTACTTC
.	TRBV4-2	TRBJ2-5	TRBD2	CASSQGDSGETQYF	TGTGCCAGCAGCCAAGGGGATAGCGGGGAGACCCAGTACTTC
once	TRBV5-1	TRBJ2-7	TRBD2	CASSLEPGLELYYEQYF	TGCGCCAGCAGCTTAGAACCGGGACTAGAGCTTTACTACGAGCAGTACTTC
.	TRBV2	TRBJ2-7	.	CASSEGLDPSYEQYF	TGTGCCAGCAGTGAAGGACTAGACCCATCCTACGAGCAGTACTTC
.	TRBV25-1	TRBJ1-2	TRBD1	CASRRETGDYGYTF	TGTGCCAGCAGAAGAGAGACAGGGGACTATGGCTACACCTTC
few	TRBV5-1	TRBJ1-2	.	CASSAGPGTNYGYTF	TGCGCCAGCAGCGCGGGGCCGGGAACTAACTATGGCTACACCTTC
.	TRBV20-1	TRBJ2-7	.	CSASSGGGGGGQHEQYF	TGCAGTGCTTCCTCCGGGGGAGGGGGCGGAGGACAACACGAGCAGTACTTC
.	TRBV27	TRBJ2-1	.	CASTGTLNEQFF	TGTGCCAGCACGGGTACACTTAATGAGCAGTTCTTC
.	TRBV6-1	TRBJ2-1	.	CASSAVFGSYNEQFF	TGTGCCAGCAGTGCGGTTTTCGGCTCCTACAATGAGCAGTTCTTC
.	TRBV6-6	TRBJ1-1	.	CASSRTDDTEAFF	TGTGCCAGCAGTCGGACGGACGACACTGAAGCTTTCTTT